A selection of T cell receptor beta chains follows, all from one sample in a study of identical twins. One entry per CDR3 protein, called by TCRdb with MiXCR from the 5' RACE reads. The sample contains roughly 290,000 distinct CDR3 sequences, 8.5% to 9.5% of which appear only once. These sequences were also reported in another study, on yellow fever vaccine responses in identical twins.

Sequencing input: CD8+ T cells sorted from blood. Receptors were obtained from a woman aged 18-35 years in good health. Each CDR3 is given with its conserved first and last residue. A D gene is named only where the DNA matches it firmly. Rows give clone size only sometimes, using once, few, many, or a class for an expanded clone.

d_gene	abundance	v_gene	j_gene	CDR3aa	CDR3nt
-	few	TRBV20-1	TRBJ2-6	CSAKTSGANVLTF	TGCAGTGCTAAAACCTCTGGGGCCAACGTCCTGACTTTC
TRBD1	many	TRBV7-9	TRBJ2-1	CASSPRDRDYYNEQFF	TGTGCCAGCAGCCCACGGGACAGGGACTACTACAATGAGCAGTTCTTC
-	-	TRBV9	TRBJ2-5	CASSVSGDETQYF	TGTGCCAGCAGCGTTTCGGGGGATGAGACCCAGTACTTC
TRBD2	many	TRBV11-2	TRBJ2-3	CASSLMGLTSTDTQYF	TGTGCCAGCAGCTTAATGGGACTAACTAGCACAGATACGCAGTATTTT
-	few	TRBV20-1	TRBJ2-3	CSARGYRAIDSRIDTQYF	TGCAGTGCTAGAGGGTACAGGGCAATCGATTCCCGAATTGATACGCAGTATTTT
-	-	TRBV6-1	TRBJ2-7	CASRRVGSSYEQYF	TGTGCCAGCAGGAGGGTAGGGAGCTCCTACGAGCAGTACTTC
-	-	TRBV7-8	TRBJ2-1	CASSALDSLPWDEQFF	TGTGCCAGCAGCGCCCTCGACAGCCTCCCTTGGGATGAGCAGTTCTTC
TRBD1	many	TRBV5-1	TRBJ1-1	CASSSLQGADTEAFF	TGCGCCAGCAGCTCGCTACAGGGGGCAGACACTGAAGCTTTCTTT
-	-	TRBV7-2	TRBJ2-7	CASSLDSREQYF	TGTGCCAGCAGCTTAGATAGCCGGGAGCAGTACTTC
-	-	TRBV7-2	TRBJ2-5	CASSPTWALETQYF	TGTGCCAGCAGCCCGACGTGGGCGCTGGAGACCCAGTACTTC
TRBD1	-	TRBV6-1	TRBJ2-3	CASSDPKGQGRTDTQYF	TGTGCCAGCAGTGACCCCAAGGGACAGGGCCGCACAGATACGCAGTATTTT
-	many	TRBV5-6	TRBJ2-3	CASSNAGSTDTQYF	TGTGCCAGCAGTAATGCGGGTAGCACAGATACGCAGTATTTT
TRBD2	few	TRBV6-1	TRBJ2-7	CASTRPGLGEQYF	TGTGCCAGCACCAGACCGGGACTAGGAGAGCAGTACTTC
-	many	TRBV7-9	TRBJ2-1	CASSLGGYPINEQFF	TGTGCCAGCAGCTTAGGAGGTTATCCTATTAATGAGCAGTTCTTC
-	many	TRBV7-2	TRBJ2-7	CASSLAGGQIYEQYF	TGTGCCAGCAGCTTAGCTGGTGGACAGATCTACGAGCAGTACTTC
TRBD2	few	TRBV19	TRBJ2-7	CASSIASGSYEQYF	TGTGCCAGTAGTATAGCCAGCGGGAGCTACGAGCAGTACTTC
TRBD2	-	TRBV7-6	TRBJ2-1	CASSFTGGSDEQFF	TGTGCCAGCAGCTTTACCGGGGGGTCGGATGAGCAGTTCTTC
-	few	TRBV11-2	TRBJ2-3	CASSLGWGADDTQYF	TGTGCCAGCAGCTTAGGTTGGGGGGCCGACGATACGCAGTATTTT
TRBD2	few	TRBV29-1	TRBJ2-3	CSVRTSLTGGADTQYF	TGCAGCGTGCGGACTAGCTTGACAGGTGGCGCAGATACGCAGTATTTT
-	few	TRBV29-1	TRBJ2-5	CSVDLAETQYF	TGCAGCGTTGACCTGGCAGAGACCCAGTACTTC
TRBD1	many	TRBV4-3	TRBJ2-3	CASSQQPGQGAEWGTDTQYF	TGCGCCAGCAGCCAACAACCGGGACAGGGGGCGGAATGGGGCACAGATACGCAGTATTTT
TRBD2	many	TRBV20-1	TRBJ2-1	CSAVGGSNPSSSYNEQFF	TGCAGTGCTGTCGGGGGGTCCAACCCTTCGAGCTCCTACAATGAGCAGTTCTTC
-	-	TRBV4-3	TRBJ2-2	CASSQEAAIAGVSAGSCFF	-
TRBD2	-	TRBV7-3	TRBJ2-3	CASSPSGGAADTQYF	TGTGCCAGCAGCCCTAGCGGGGGGGCCGCAGATACGCAGTATTTT